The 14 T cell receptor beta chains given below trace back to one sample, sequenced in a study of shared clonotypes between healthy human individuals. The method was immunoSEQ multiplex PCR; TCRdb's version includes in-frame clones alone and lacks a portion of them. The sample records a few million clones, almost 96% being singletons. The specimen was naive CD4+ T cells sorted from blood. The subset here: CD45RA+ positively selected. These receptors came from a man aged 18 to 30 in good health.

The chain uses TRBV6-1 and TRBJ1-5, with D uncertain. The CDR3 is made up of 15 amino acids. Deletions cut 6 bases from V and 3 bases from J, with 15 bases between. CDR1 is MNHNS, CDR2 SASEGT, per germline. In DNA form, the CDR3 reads TGTGCCAGCAGACCCGTCAGAGGGTCCAATCAGCCCCAGCATTTT. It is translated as CASRPVRGSNQPQHF.

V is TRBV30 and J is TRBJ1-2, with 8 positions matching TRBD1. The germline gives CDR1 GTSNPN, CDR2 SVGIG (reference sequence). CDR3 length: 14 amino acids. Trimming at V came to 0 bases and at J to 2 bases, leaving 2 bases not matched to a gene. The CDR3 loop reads CAWSVWDRNYGYTF. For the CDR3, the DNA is TGTGCCTGGAGTGTATGGGACAGGAACTATGGCTACACCTTC.

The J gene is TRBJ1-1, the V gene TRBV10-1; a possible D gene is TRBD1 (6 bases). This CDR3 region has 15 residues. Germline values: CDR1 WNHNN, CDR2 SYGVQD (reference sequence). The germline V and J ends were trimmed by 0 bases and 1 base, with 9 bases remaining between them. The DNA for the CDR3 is TGCGCCAGCAGTGAGTCCAGGGGTACGAACACTGAAGCTTTCTTT. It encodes CASSESRGTNTEAFF.

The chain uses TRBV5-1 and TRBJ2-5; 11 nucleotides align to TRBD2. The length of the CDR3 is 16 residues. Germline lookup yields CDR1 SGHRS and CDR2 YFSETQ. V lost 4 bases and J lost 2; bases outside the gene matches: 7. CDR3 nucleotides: TGCGCCAGCAGCACCCGACTAGCGGGGCGTCAAGAGACCCAGTACTTC. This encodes CASSTRLAGRQETQYF.

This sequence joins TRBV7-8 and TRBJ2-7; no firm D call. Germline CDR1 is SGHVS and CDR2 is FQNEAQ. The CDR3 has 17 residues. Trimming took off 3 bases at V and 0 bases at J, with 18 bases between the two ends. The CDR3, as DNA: TGTGCCAGCAGCTTCTCTTTGCAGCGTCCCAGCTCCTACGAGCAGTACTTC. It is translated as CASSFSLQRPSSYEQYF.

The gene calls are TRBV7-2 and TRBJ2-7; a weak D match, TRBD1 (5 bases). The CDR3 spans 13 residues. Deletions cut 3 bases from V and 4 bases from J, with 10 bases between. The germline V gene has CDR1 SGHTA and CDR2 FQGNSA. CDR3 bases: TGTGCCAGCAGCTTCGACAGAGTGTACGAGCAGTACTTC. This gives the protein CASSFDRVYEQYF.

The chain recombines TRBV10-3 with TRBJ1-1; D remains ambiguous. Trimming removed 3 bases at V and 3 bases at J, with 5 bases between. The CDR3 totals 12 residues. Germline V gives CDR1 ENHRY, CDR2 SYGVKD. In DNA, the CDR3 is TGTGCCATCAGTGAACCCTACACTGAAGCTTTCTTT. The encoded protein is CAISEPYTEAFF.

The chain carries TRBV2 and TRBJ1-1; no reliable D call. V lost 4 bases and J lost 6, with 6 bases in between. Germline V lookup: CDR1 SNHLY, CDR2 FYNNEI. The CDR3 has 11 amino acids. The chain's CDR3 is CASSAAAEAFF. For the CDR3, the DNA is TGTGCCAGCAGTGCGGCTGCTGAAGCTTTCTTT.

This CDR3 reads CASSPFPGANEQYF. In DNA form, the CDR3 reads TGTGCCAGCTCACCATTCCCAGGGGCCAACGAGCAGTACTTC. The genes are TRBV18 and TRBJ2-7; weak D call: TRBD1 (6 bases). Trimming took off 2 bases at V and 5 bases at J, with 13 bases between the two ends. The V gene's germline CDR1 is KGHSH and CDR2 LQKENI. The CDR3 covers 14 residues.

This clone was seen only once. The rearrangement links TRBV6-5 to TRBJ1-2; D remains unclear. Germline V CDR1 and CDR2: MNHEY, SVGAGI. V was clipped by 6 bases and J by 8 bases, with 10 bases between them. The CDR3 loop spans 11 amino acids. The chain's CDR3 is CASRTSIGYTF. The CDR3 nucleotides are TGTGCCAGCAGGACATCAATCGGCTACACCTTC.

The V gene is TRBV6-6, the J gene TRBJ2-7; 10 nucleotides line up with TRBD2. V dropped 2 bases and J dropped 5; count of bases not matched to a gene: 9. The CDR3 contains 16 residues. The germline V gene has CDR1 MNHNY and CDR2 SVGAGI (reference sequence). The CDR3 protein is CASSYTIGLAGDEQYF. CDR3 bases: TGTGCCAGCAGTTACACTATCGGTCTAGCGGGGGACGAGCAGTACTTC.

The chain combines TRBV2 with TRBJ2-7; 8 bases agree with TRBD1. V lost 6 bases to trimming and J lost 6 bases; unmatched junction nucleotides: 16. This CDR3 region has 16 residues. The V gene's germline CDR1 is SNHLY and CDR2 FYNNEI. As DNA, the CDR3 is TGTGCCAGCAGCTCCCTCCCGAGCGCAGGGGGCGGCGAGCAGTACTTC. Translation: CASSSLPSAGGGEQYF.

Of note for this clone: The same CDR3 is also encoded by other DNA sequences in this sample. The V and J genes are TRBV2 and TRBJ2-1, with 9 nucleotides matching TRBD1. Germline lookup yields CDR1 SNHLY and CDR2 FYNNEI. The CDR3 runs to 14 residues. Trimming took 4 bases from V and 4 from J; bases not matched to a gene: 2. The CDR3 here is CASSAGQGYNEQFF. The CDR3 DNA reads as TGTGCCAGCAGTGCGGGACAGGGTTACAATGAGCAGTTCTTC.

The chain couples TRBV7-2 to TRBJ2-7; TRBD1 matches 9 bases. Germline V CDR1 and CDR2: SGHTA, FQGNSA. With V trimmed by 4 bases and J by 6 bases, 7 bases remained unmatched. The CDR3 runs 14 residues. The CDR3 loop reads CASSWAGQGFEQYF. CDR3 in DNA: TGTGCCAGCAGCTGGGCGGGACAGGGTTTCGAGCAGTACTTC.